The 14 T cell receptor beta chains below were found in one sample sequenced in a study of blood T cells in healthy people across ages. With a J-beta primer mix and a sample-barcoded 5' primer, a second PCR ran 7 to 11 cycles. TCRdb re-called the 5' RACE reads with MiXCR, one entry per CDR3 protein. The table lists more than 1 million distinct CDR3 sequences, 40% to 55% of them singletons. The sample taken for sequencing was blood. The receptor source for this set is a woman aged 60-75 years in good health.

The chain couples TRBV18 to TRBJ2-7; D ambiguous. The V gene lost 4 bases and the J gene lost 2 bases, with 6 bases spanning the gap. Germline V gene lookup returns CDR1 KGHSH and CDR2 LQKENI. This CDR3 is built from 12 residues. The CDR3 loop reads CASSHIPYEQYF. CDR3 nucleotide sequence: TGTGCCAGCTCACACATCCCCTACGAGCAGTACTTC.

The V gene is TRBV11-2, the J gene TRBJ2-5, with 10 bases fitting TRBD2. Trimming at V came to 4 bases and at J to 11 bases, leaving 16 bases not matched to a gene. Germline values: CDR1 SGHAT, CDR2 FQNNGV. The CDR3 is 16 residues long. CDR3 in DNA: TGTGCCAGCAGCTCCGCTCTAGCGGGAGAGGGTGGTGAGCAGTACTTC. Protein sequence: CASSSALAGEGGEQYF. Full variable domain (remainder filled in from reference TRBV11-2 and TRBJ2-5): EAGVAQSPRYKIIEKRQSVAFWCNPISGHATLYWYQQILGQGPKLLIQFQNNGVVDDSQLPKDRFSAERLKGVDSTLKIQPAKLEDSAVYLCASSSALAGEGGEQYFGPGTRLLVL.

This chain joins TRBV28 and TRBJ2-7, with 7 nucleotides matching TRBD1. Losses at the gene ends were 6 bases for V and 0 bases for J; bases not matched to a gene: 14. The germline V gene encodes CDR1 MDHEN and CDR2 SYDVKM. CDR3 length: 17 residues. The CDR3 loop is CASSLTLLRDSSYEQYF. DNA for the CDR3: TGTGCCAGCAGCCTTACTCTCCTCCGGGACAGCTCCTACGAGCAGTACTTC.

The gene calls are TRBV27 and TRBJ1-5; D ambiguous. V was trimmed by 3 bases and J by 1 base, leaving 10 bases between them. Germline-derived CDR1 and CDR2 are MNHEY and SMNVEV (reference sequence). The CDR3 totals 15 residues. The CDR3 spells CASSFSAGSNQPQHF. CDR3 sequence (DNA): TGTGCCAGCAGTTTCTCAGCCGGGAGCAATCAGCCCCAGCATTTT.

This clonotype occurred a few times. This sequence joins TRBV6-6 and TRBJ2-7; no reliable D call. This CDR3 region has 12 residues. V was clipped by 4 bases and J by 7 bases, with 11 bases between them. Germline lookup yields CDR1 MNHNY and CDR2 SVGAGI (reference sequence). The CDR3 bases are TGTGCCAGCAGTTCAGGTTTCCCGGAGCAGTACTTC. Translated: CASSSGFPEQYF.

This clonotype was counted at least ten times. This chain joins TRBV10-3 and TRBJ2-7; D remains unclear. Germline CDR1 reads ENHRY; CDR2 reads SYGVKD. Between the trimmed V and J ends, which lost 1 base and 0 bases, there was a span of 7 bases. This CDR3 comprises 14 residues. The CDR3, as DNA: TGTGCCATCAGTGAGTTGGGGAACTCCTACGAGCAGTACTTC. Encoded protein: CAISELGNSYEQYF.

This chain uses TRBV20-1 with TRBJ2-7; no definite D call. The better agreement between TRBJ2-5 and the DNA end casts doubt on the J call. The CDR3 extends over 12 amino acids. Germline V lookup: CDR1 DFQATT, CDR2 SNEGSKA (reference sequence). The CDR3, as DNA: TGCAGTGCTAGATACACTGTGGGGACCCAGTACTTC. This translates into CSARYTVGTQYF.

The sample holds a few counts of this clonotype. The chain employs TRBV13 and TRBJ2-1; D is unclear. The CDR3 loop spans 15 amino acids. The germline V gene encodes CDR1 PRHDT and CDR2 FYEKMQ (reference sequence). Trimming stripped 0 bases from V and 9 bases from J, with 15 bases between. The CDR3 protein is CASSLGARLRGEQFF. The CDR3 DNA is TGTGCCAGCAGCTTAGGTGCTAGGCTGCGCGGTGAGCAGTTCTTC.

The sample holds a few counts of this clonotype. The chain couples TRBV20-1 to TRBJ1-2; TRBD1 might be the D (6 bases). The CDR3 consists of 11 residues. Looked up from germline, CDR1 is DFQATT and CDR2 is SNEGSKA (reference sequence). Trimming took 5 bases from V and 2 from J, leaving 6 bases between them. The CDR3 coding sequence is TGCAGTGCTGGACAGAACTATGGCTACACCTTC. Amino acids: CSAGQNYGYTF.

This chain uses TRBV4-2 with TRBJ2-3; D is tentatively TRBD1 or TRBD2 (5 bases each). From germline, CDR1 is LGHNA and CDR2 YNFKEQ. The CDR3 contains 18 residues. The V and J ends lost 0 bases and 0 bases respectively, with 16 bases between them. The CDR3 DNA reads as TGTGCCAGCAGCCAAGATCCAATGGTCGGGGCTAGCACAGATACGCAGTATTTT. This codes for CASSQDPMVGASTDTQYF.

The chain carries TRBV5-1 and TRBJ2-5, with D perhaps matching TRBD2 (5 bases). This CDR3 spans 14 amino acids. The V end was cut by 0 bases, the J end by 11 bases, with 17 bases between. Germline assignment: CDR1 SGHRS and CDR2 YFSETQ. CDR3 in amino acids: CASSLVVSVNEQYF. CDR3 bases: TGCGCCAGCAGCTTGGTTGTTAGCGTCAATGAGCAGTACTTC. Filled out from reference TRBV5-1 and TRBJ2-5, the complete variable domain reads KAGVTQTPRYLIKTRGQQVTLSCSPISGHRSVSWYQQTPGQGLQFLFEYFSETQRNKGNFPGRFSGRQFSNSRSEMNVSTLELGDSALYLCASSLVVSVNEQYFGPGTRLLVL.

The chain employs TRBV7-2 and TRBJ2-5; D not resolved. Trimming pared 1 base from V and 5 bases from J, leaving 14 bases between. The germline V gene has CDR1 SGHTA and CDR2 FQGNSA. The CDR3 length is 15 residues. The CDR3 DNA is TGTGCCAGCAGCTTAGATGGTAGGGAATTGGAGACCCAGTACTTC. It is translated as CASSLDGRELETQYF.

This clonotype has a single count. The chain couples TRBV5-1 to TRBJ2-2, with TRBD2 identical over 12 bases. The CDR3 covers 15 residues. V lost 4 bases, J lost 7 bases, and 5 bases stayed unmatched. The germline V gene has CDR1 SGHRS and CDR2 YFSETQ. For the CDR3, the DNA is TGCGCCAGCAGCGGACTAGCGGGGCCGGGCGGGGAGCTGTTTTTT. It specifies CASSGLAGPGGELFF. The full variable domain, in which reference TRBV5-1 and TRBJ2-2 provide the parts outside the CDR3, is KAGVTQTPRYLIKTRGQQVTLSCSPISGHRSVSWYQQTPGQGLQFLFEYFSETQRNKGNFPGRFSGRQFSNSRSEMNVSTLELGDSALYLCASSGLAGPGGELFFGEGSRLTVL.

The chain carries TRBV20-1 and TRBJ2-7, with D maybe TRBD1 (5 bases). Per the germline V gene, CDR1 is DFQATT and CDR2 is SNEGSKA (reference sequence). The length of the CDR3 is 15 residues. V was trimmed by 3 bases and J by 1 base, leaving 16 bases between them. CDR3 bases: TGCAGTGCTAGGGGGCCTAACTTTTCATCCTACGAGCAGTACTTC. This codes for CSARGPNFSSYEQYF.